This TCR beta chain was recovered during a study of molecular identifiers for immune sequencing clone quantification (dated 2018 in TCRdb). Concerning the study at large: For a replicate experiment, the RNA from either approximately 20,000 or 100,000 naive CD8 T cells was divided into five aliquots, and four of those aliquots went on to sequencing. CD8 T cells were used in a methods study to benchmark molecular-identifier clustering-based TCR repertoire sequencing (MIDCIRS) and TCR RNA copy counting. General findings and caveats noted by the study authors: About three recovered TCR RNA copies per cell were obtained by modeling, versus about 9 by digital PCR, implying a capture efficiency of 25% to 30%. The naive libraries included spiked-in Jurkat TCR RNA (approximately 11 copies' worth), and this RNA is not part of the donor repertoire. In CMV-specific effector cells, clones with more than 20 RNA copies accounted for over 97% of molecules, whereas in naive cells such clones accounted for under 1%. When barcode sub-clustering was not used, chimeric consensus sequences inflated TCR diversity, with chimeras reaching as high as 47%. Identical TCR molecules sharing a barcode could cause highly expanded clone sizes to be underestimated. Spiked-in Jurkat TCR RNA equivalent to a single cell was reported to be detectable even among one million naive CD8 T cells.

The library was prepared using PCR. The sequencer was an Illumina HiSeq 4000. Bulk TCR libraries were prepared as previously described, using TCR primers listed in Table S5. Purification of total RNA was performed with the Qiagen AllPrep DNA/RNA kit. Before any analysis, reads coming from multiple sequencing runs of the same library were combined into one pool. From the authors' description of their analysis: Reads were retained only if an exact TCR constant sequence was present, and the retained reads were trimmed to 150 nt and grouped according to their 12-nt molecular barcodes. Within each barcode group, reads were sub-clustered at a 15% Levenshtein threshold, and quality-weighted consensus sequences were built per RNA molecule. Non-functional sequences were excluded, and lower-count sequences lying one edit away from another sequence were also excluded. Barcode sub-clusters with fewer than 20% of the maximum read count were removed, based on fitting two negative binomial distributions. TCRdb itself trimmed the public reads at Q25 with fastp, ran MiXCR and retained productive beta chains. Entries are consolidated by CDR3 protein sequence, retaining the most common genes and DNA. TCRdb's processing, not the authors', yielded these V and J calls. Within this sample are about half a million distinct CDR3 sequences, with roughly 23% of them counted one time only. The top ten clones comprise around 0.84% of the sample.

CDR1 and CDR2 were assigned from the germline V gene as MNHEY and SVGAGI. Spanning cysteine to phenylalanine, the CDR3 consists of 15 amino acids. Kept here is only the CDR3 DNA, which spans 45 bases and is read in frame from base 1. Libraries of naive CD8 T cells were generated from about 21,000 to 970,000 sorted cells, with 10%, 30% or 50% of the purified RNA used. On a BD FACSAria II, naive CD8 T cells were FACS-sorted as CD8+CD4-CCR7+CD45RA+ and collected into RLT Plus buffer. Detection sensitivity was tested by spiking Jurkat RNA equal to 9 to 10 TCR copies' worth into samples containing roughly 19,000-1,100,000 naive CD8 T cells. CD8 T cells were enriched with RosetteSep CD8+ T Cell Enrichment Cocktail and Ficoll-Paque, followed by ACK red cell lysis. Regarding this clonotype: Its antigen is currently not known. No base quality values were provided; no much bigger clone lies one nucleotide off.

The sequenced sample consisted of naive CD8+ T cells from blood, with Jurkat cell RNA spiked in. Interpreted using the paper, the cell subset or site label stands for: FACS-sorted CD8+CD4-CCR7+CD45RA+ naive T cells. This receptor was obtained from a human donor in good health. Some libraries in this study had Jurkat cell RNA spiked in. The chain links TRBV6-5 with TRBJ1-5; no D segment can be confidently identified. The CDR3 region has the sequence CASGLTGGGNQPQHF. The DNA reads TGTGCTAGCGGACTGACCGGAGGCGGTAATCAGCCCCAGCATTTT.